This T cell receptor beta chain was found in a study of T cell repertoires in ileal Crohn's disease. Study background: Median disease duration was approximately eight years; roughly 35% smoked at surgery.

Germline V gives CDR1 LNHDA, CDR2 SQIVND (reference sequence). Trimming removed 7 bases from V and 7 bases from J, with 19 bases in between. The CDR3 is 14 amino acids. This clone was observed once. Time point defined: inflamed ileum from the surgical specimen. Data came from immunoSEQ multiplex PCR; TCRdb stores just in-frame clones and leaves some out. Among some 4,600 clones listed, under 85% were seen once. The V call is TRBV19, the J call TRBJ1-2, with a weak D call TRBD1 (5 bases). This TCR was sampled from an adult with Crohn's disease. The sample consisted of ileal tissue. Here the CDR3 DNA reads TGTGCCAGTACCCCGAGACAGTTGGAGCTTGGCTACACCTTC. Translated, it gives CASTPRQLELGYTF.